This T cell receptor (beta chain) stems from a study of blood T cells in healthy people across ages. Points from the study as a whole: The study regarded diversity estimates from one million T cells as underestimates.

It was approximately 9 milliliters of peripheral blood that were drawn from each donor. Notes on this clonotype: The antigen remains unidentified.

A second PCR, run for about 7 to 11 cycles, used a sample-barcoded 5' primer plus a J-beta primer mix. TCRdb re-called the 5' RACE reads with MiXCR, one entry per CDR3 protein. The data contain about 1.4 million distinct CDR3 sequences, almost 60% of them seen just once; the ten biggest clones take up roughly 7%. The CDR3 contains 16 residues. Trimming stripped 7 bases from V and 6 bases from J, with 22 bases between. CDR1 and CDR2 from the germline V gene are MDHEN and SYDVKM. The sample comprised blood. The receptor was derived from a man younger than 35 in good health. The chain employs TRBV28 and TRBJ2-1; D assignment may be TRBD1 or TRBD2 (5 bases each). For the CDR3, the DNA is TGTGCCAGCACCCCTTCCGGGGCAGGGAGAGGCAATGAGCAGTTCTTC. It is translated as CASTPSGAGRGNEQFF.